Listed here is a single TCR beta chain. Its matching antigen is unknown. The sample is drawn from a study of immune evolution from preneoplasia to lung adenocarcinoma. Overall study findings and caveats: Later-stage lesions seemingly showed higher T cell density and diversity than normal lung. From normal lung to invasive adenocarcinoma, top clone frequencies appeared to decrease.

Patient tissue came from resections in Japan or China, 2014–2017. H&E slides confirmed each diagnosis, reviewed by two pathologists independently. The V gene's germline CDR1 is SGHAT and CDR2 FQNNGV. CDR3 length: 15 residues. Losses at the gene ends were 6 bases for V and 6 bases for J; bases not matched to a gene: 9. TCRdb keeps only in-frame clones here, not all; method: immunoSEQ multiplex PCR. Of 2,200 or so clones in the sample, 60% to 80% were seen once. The chain has TRBV11-2 and TRBJ2-3, with 10 bases lining up with TRBD2. This receptor was identified in a person in their sixties or seventies with lung adenocarcinoma. Sample: FFPE adjacent normal lung tissue. CDR3 amino acids: CASSHLAGGSDTQYF. CDR3 bases: TGTGCCAGCAGTCATTTAGCGGGGGGTTCGGATACGCAGTATTTT.